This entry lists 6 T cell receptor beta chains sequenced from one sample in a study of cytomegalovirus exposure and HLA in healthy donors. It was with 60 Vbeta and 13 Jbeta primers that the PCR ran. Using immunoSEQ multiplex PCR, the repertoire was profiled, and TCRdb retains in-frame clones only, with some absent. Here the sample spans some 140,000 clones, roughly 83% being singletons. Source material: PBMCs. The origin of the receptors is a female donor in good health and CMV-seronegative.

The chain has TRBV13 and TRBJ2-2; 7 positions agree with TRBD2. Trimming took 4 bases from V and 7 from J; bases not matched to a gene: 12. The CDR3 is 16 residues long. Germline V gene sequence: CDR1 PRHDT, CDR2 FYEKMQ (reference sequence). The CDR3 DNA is TGTGCCAGCAGCTCCGGGGAGGGGCGGTCTGGCGGGGAGCTGTTTTTT. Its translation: CASSSGEGRSGGELFF.

CDR3 coding DNA: TGTGCCAGCAGCTTAGGCGCGGGGGGTGGAGATACGCAGTATTTT. Translation gives CASSLGAGGGDTQYF. The chain combines TRBV7-3 with TRBJ2-3; TRBD2 agrees at 8 bases. CDR3 length equals 15 residues. Losses at the gene ends were 2 bases for V and 5 bases for J; bases not matched to a gene: 6. Per the germline V gene, CDR1 is SGHTA and CDR2 is FQGTGA.

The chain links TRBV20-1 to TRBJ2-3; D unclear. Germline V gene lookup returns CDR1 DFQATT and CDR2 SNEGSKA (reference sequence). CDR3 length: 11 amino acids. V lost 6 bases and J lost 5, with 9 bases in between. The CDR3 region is CSAAMVDTQYF. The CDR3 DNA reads TGCAGTGCGGCCATGGTAGATACGCAGTATTTT.

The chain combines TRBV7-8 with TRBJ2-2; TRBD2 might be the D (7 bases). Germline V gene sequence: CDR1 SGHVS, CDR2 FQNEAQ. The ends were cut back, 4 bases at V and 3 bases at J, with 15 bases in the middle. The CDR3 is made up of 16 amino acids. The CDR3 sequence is CASSYLGGGHTGELFF. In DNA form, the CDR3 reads TGTGCCAGCAGCTATTTAGGGGGGGGCCACACCGGGGAGCTGTTTTTT.

The CDR3 nucleotides are TGTGCCAGCAGCTTAAACGGTCCTAATTCACCCCTCCACTTT. Translating gives CASSLNGPNSPLHF. This chain connects TRBV7-2 to TRBJ1-6; D is unclear. In germline, CDR1 is SGHTA, CDR2 FQGNSA. The CDR3 is made up of 14 amino acids. The germline V and J ends were trimmed by 2 bases and 6 bases, with 8 bases remaining between them.

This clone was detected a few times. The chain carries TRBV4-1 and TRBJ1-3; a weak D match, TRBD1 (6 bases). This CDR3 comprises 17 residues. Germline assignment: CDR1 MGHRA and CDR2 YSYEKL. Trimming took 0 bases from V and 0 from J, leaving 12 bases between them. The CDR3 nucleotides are TGCGCCAGCAGCCAAGATCAGGGGTCAAACTCTGGAAACACCATATATTTT. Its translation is CASSQDQGSNSGNTIYF.